The present T cell receptor (beta chain) was sequenced within a study of blood T cell repertoires in COVID-19. Original handling: It was from reference gene primer amplification that nucleated cell counts were estimated. Sequencing used immunoSEQ multiplex PCR; TCRdb keeps in-frame clones, though not all of them. The DNA gave D and trimming, while V, J and clone size come from that table. The table includes over 350,000 clones, roughly nine tenths detected once. The CDR3 runs 15 residues. Germline V gene lookup returns CDR1 SEHNR and CDR2 FQNEAQ (reference sequence). Trimming took off 3 bases at V and 4 bases at J, with 13 bases between the two ends. Membership in each cohort depended on participant-reported clinical history. A COVID-19 case had been met by exposed participants during the 2 weeks before study entry.

Sequencing was carried out using PBMCs or T cells enriched from blood (not recorded which). The sequence was collected from a middle-aged woman who had been exposed to COVID-19. The chain employs TRBV7-9 and TRBJ1-5; TRBD1 might be the D (5 bases). The CDR3 is CASSFWGGANQPQHF. As DNA, the CDR3 is TGTGCCAGCAGCTTTTGGGGAGGGGCAAATCAGCCCCAGCATTTT.